Following are 27 T cell receptor beta chains from one sample sequenced in a study of cytomegalovirus exposure and HLA in healthy donors. The PCR used 60 Vbeta and 13 Jbeta primers. Method: immunoSEQ multiplex PCR; TCRdb's copy keeps in-frame clones and lacks some. The sample yields approximately 77,000 clones, around three quarters seen once. Sequenced material: PBMCs. These receptors all come from a man aged 40-55 years in good health and CMV-seronegative.

This clone was seen a handful of times. The chain employs TRBV4-3 and TRBJ2-7; 9 nucleotides match TRBD2. V lost 0 bases, J lost 0 bases, and 3 bases stayed unmatched. CDR3 length: 16 amino acids. CDR1 LGHNA and CDR2 YSLEER come from the germline V gene. In DNA, the CDR3 is TGCGCCAGCAGCCAAGATCTAGCGGGGACCTCCTACGAGCAGTACTTC. It is translated as CASSQDLAGTSYEQYF.

This clone was detected only a few times. This chain links TRBV28 with TRBJ2-7; D call uncertain. CDR1 is MDHEN and CDR2 is SYDVKM in the germline V gene. V lost 7 bases, J lost 0 bases, and 19 bases lay in between. This CDR3 contains 16 residues. CDR3 DNA: TGTGCCAGCACCCAGTTTATGCAGGCGAGCTCCTACGAGCAGTACTTC. It encodes CASTQFMQASSYEQYF.

This chain joins TRBV5-4 and TRBJ2-5, with 10 positions matching TRBD1. TRBJ2-7 explains the end of the DNA better; the J call may be wrong. The germline gives CDR1 SGHNT, CDR2 YYREEE (reference sequence). The CDR3 loop spans 14 amino acids. CDR3: CASSTRTGGNEQYF. CDR3 DNA sequence: TGTGCCAGCAGCACCCGGACAGGGGGGAACGAGCAGTACTTC.

The rearrangement joins TRBV5-6 to TRBJ2-5, with TRBD1 matching over 8 bases. The V gene end was trimmed by 2 bases and the J gene end by 2 bases; junction bases not matched to a gene: 8. Germline V lookup: CDR1 SGHDT, CDR2 YYEEEE. The CDR3 is 16 residues long. CDR3 DNA sequence: TGTGCCAGCAGCTTCAGGGGGCTCCCCCTTCAAGAGACCCAGTACTTC. Translated: CASSFRGLPLQETQYF.

V usage is TRBV28 and J usage is TRBJ2-3; the match to TRBD1 covers 8 bases. Germline V gene lookup returns CDR1 MDHEN and CDR2 SYDVKM. Losses at the gene ends were 4 bases for V and 3 bases for J; bases not matched to a gene: 6. The CDR3 runs 15 residues. The CDR3 nucleotides are TGTGCCAGCAGTTCGACAGGGGCGAGGACAGATACGCAGTATTTT. Translating it yields CASSSTGARTDTQYF.

The chain carries TRBV19 and TRBJ1-2, with D possibly matching TRBD1 (5 bases). V was shortened by 5 bases and J by 5 bases, with 18 bases between the two germline ends. Germline-derived CDR1 and CDR2 are LNHDA and SQIVND (reference sequence). The CDR3 is 15 residues long. CDR3 nucleotides: TGTGCCAGTAGTCCGACCCCGGCCAGGGAATATGGCTACACCTTC. Its translation: CASSPTPAREYGYTF. Filled out from reference TRBV19 and TRBJ1-2, the complete variable domain reads DGGITQSPKYLFRKEGQNVTLSCEQNLNHDAMYWYRQDPGQGLRLIYYSQIVNDFQKGDIAEGYSVSREKKESFPLTVTSAQKNPTAFYLCASSPTPAREYGYTFGSGTRLTVV.

For this clone: A read error may produce the germline difference seen at one junction end. J is TRBJ2-7 and V is TRBV6-1; possibly TRBD1 for D (6 bases). The germline CDR1 and CDR2 sequences are MNHNS and SASEGT. The CDR3 consists of 16 residues. The CDR3 here is CASSDLSRDIRYEQYF. The CDR3 DNA sequence: TGTGCCAGCAGTGACCTCTCCCGGGACATCCGCTACGAGCAGTATTTC.

This rearrangement joins TRBV10-3 to TRBJ2-5; unclear D gene. V was clipped by 2 bases and J by 5 bases, with 9 bases between them. There are 13 residues in the CDR3. The germline V gene encodes CDR1 ENHRY and CDR2 SYGVKD. DNA for the CDR3: TGTGCCATCAGTGAGGAAAAGCGCGAGACCCAGTACTTC. Translation gives CAISEEKRETQYF.

J is TRBJ2-7 and V is TRBV7-9, with 15 positions matching TRBD2. The CDR3 extends over 19 amino acids. The V gene end was trimmed by 5 bases and the J gene end by 1 base; junction bases not matched to a gene: 12. Germline CDR1 SEHNR, CDR2 FQNEAQ (reference sequence). This CDR3 reads CASSMGLAGGNPSSYEQYF. For the CDR3, the DNA is TGTGCCAGCAGCATGGGACTAGCGGGAGGAAATCCCTCTTCCTACGAGCAGTACTTC.

This rearrangement joins TRBV18 to TRBJ2-1; D not certain. The CDR3 contains 16 residues. Germline values: CDR1 KGHSH, CDR2 LQKENI. V shed 0 bases and J shed 0 bases, with 9 bases lying between them. CDR3 DNA: TGTGCCAGCTCACCACCGGGCAGTCCCTCCTACAATGAGCAGTTCTTC. Protein product: CASSPPGSPSYNEQFF.

Sample share makes this clone medium-sized. The genes are TRBV6-5 and TRBJ2-2, with 10 bases identical to TRBD2. The CDR3 runs to 15 residues. CDR1 MNHEY and CDR2 SVGAGI come from the germline V gene. V lost 5 bases, J lost 6 bases, and 6 bases stayed unmatched. Here the CDR3 reads CASSAGTSDAGELFF. The CDR3 region has the DNA TGTGCCAGCAGTGCCGGGACTAGCGACGCCGGGGAGCTGTTTTTT.

V usage is TRBV9 and J usage is TRBJ2-7; 8 nucleotides match TRBD1. The CDR3 is made up of 15 amino acids. CDR1 and CDR2 (germline): SGDLS, YYNGEE. The V gene end was trimmed by 0 bases and the J gene end by 2 bases; junction bases not matched to a gene: 4. DNA of the CDR3: TGTGCCAGCAGCGTAGGACAGGGGTCCCCCTACGAGCAGTACTTC. Protein product: CASSVGQGSPYEQYF.

The chain carries TRBV19 and TRBJ1-5; a possible D gene is TRBD1 (5 bases). Germline loops: CDR1 LNHDA, CDR2 SQIVND (reference sequence). Trimming stripped 5 bases from V and 5 bases from J, with 10 bases between. This CDR3 spans 13 amino acids. CDR3: CASSQGYYQPQHF. CDR3 DNA sequence: TGTGCCAGTAGTCAGGGCTATTATCAGCCCCAGCATTTT.

Comment on this clone: Mismatch with germline at one junction end may stem from a read error. This sequence joins TRBV7-9 and TRBJ2-4, with TRBD1 matching over 10 bases. This CDR3 is built from 12 residues. Germline-derived CDR1 and CDR2 are SEHNR and FQNEAQ (reference sequence). CDR3 nucleotides: TGTGCCAGCAGCTTAGGATGGGGGGACAGGGGATTC. This encodes CASSLGWGDRGF.

The rearrangement uses TRBV5-4 and TRBJ2-7, with a possible D match to TRBD1 (6 bases). CDR3 length equals 17 residues. Trimming removed 3 bases at V and 2 bases at J, with 21 bases between. CDR1 is SGHNT and CDR2 is YYREEE in the germline V gene (reference sequence). DNA for the CDR3: TGTGCCAGCAGCTCCCTGGGAGACAGGACCTTCGCCTACGAGCAGTACTTC. Its translation: CASSSLGDRTFAYEQYF.

For the CDR3, the DNA is TGTGCCAGCAGTTACTCGCAGCGCCTCCAAGAGACCCAGTACTTC. Amino acid sequence: CASSYSQRLQETQYF. V and J are TRBV6-5 and TRBJ2-5; D gene uncertain. Trimming shortened V by 0 bases and J by 1 base, and 9 bases separated the two germline ends. Germline V gene lookup returns CDR1 MNHEY and CDR2 SVGAGI. The CDR3 spans 15 residues.

The J gene is TRBJ2-1, the V gene TRBV6-4, with 11 bases that match TRBD2. The CDR3 consists of 15 residues. V trimming: 0 bases; J trimming: 7 bases; junction bases outside the gene matches: 2. Germline assignment: CDR1 MRHNA and CDR2 SNTAGT. This CDR3 reads CASSDSWTSGNEQFF. As DNA, the CDR3 is TGTGCCAGCAGTGACTCATGGACTAGCGGGAATGAGCAGTTCTTC.

This clone is categorized as medium-sized (0.01 to 0.1%). V is TRBV7-9 and J is TRBJ2-1, with TRBD2 as a possible D gene (5 bases). The V end lost 6 bases, the J end lost 7 bases, and 13 bases lay between the germline ends. Germline V CDR1 and CDR2: SEHNR, FQNEAQ (reference sequence). The CDR3 is 13 amino acids. This chain's CDR3 is CASRSGRENEQFF. DNA of the CDR3: TGTGCCAGCAGGAGCGGCAGAGAAAATGAGCAGTTCTTC. Full variable domain (missing parts from reference TRBV7-9 and TRBJ2-1): DTGVSQNPRHKITKRGQNVTFRCDPISEHNRLYWYRQTLGQGPEFLTYFQNEAQLEKSRLLSDRFSAERPKGSFSTLEIQRTEQGDSAMYLCASRSGRENEQFFGPGTRLTVL.

The chain combines TRBV9 with TRBJ2-2; the match to TRBD2 covers 8 bases. The ends lost 0 bases at V and 2 bases at J; junction bases unmatched: 3. CDR1 SGDLS and CDR2 YYNGEE come from the germline V gene. The CDR3 covers 16 residues. The CDR3 DNA sequence: TGTGCCAGCAGCGTAGTTACTAGCGGAAACACCGGGGAGCTGTTTTTT. Its protein product is CASSVVTSGNTGELFF.

This chain joins TRBV5-1 and TRBJ2-3; 9 bases agree with TRBD1. Germline loops: CDR1 SGHRS, CDR2 YFSETQ. The CDR3 has 16 residues. With 4 bases clipped from V and 6 bases from J, the junction kept 12 bases outside the gene matches. The CDR3 nucleotides are TGCGCCAGCAGCATCATCACCCGACAGGGGGGGGATACGCAGTATTTT. Its protein is CASSIITRQGGDTQYF. The full variable domain, its missing parts supplied by reference TRBV5-1 and TRBJ2-3, is KAGVTQTPRYLIKTRGQQVTLSCSPISGHRSVSWYQQTPGQGLQFLFEYFSETQRNKGNFPGRFSGRQFSNSRSEMNVSTLELGDSALYLCASSIITRQGGDTQYFGPGTRLTVL.

The CDR3 nucleotides are TGTGCCTGGAGTGTATACGCAGGGGATGTCTATGGCTACACCTTC. It translates to CAWSVYAGDVYGYTF. The V gene is TRBV30, the J gene TRBJ1-2; a weak D match, TRBD1 (6 bases). The ends were cut back, 0 bases at V and 4 bases at J, with 15 bases in the middle. The CDR3 runs 15 residues. Per germline, CDR1 GTSNPN and CDR2 SVGIG (reference sequence).

The V and J genes are TRBV5-4 and TRBJ1-2; 7 bases fit TRBD1. The CDR3 covers 13 residues. In germline, CDR1 is SGHNT, CDR2 YYREEE (reference sequence). After removal of 4 bases from V and 4 bases from J, the junction contained 4 bases not matched to a gene. CDR3 in amino acids: CASSGGTVYGYTF. The DNA of the CDR3 is TGTGCCAGCAGCGGCGGGACAGTCTATGGCTACACCTTC.

This rearrangement joins TRBV21-1 to TRBJ1-1; TRBD1 reflects the table's D call only, with no check against the DNA. TRBV21-1 is a pseudogene locus. The CDR3 extends over 11 amino acids. CDR3 loop: CACEGDTEAFF. In nucleotides, the CDR3 is TGTGCCTGTGAGGGGGACACTGAAGCTTTCTTT.

In this sample, this clone turned up a few times. The V and J genes are TRBV27 and TRBJ2-7; 8 positions match TRBD1. This CDR3 comprises 12 residues. Per germline, CDR1 MNHEY and CDR2 SMNVEV (reference sequence). The V segment lost 8 bases and the J segment 6 bases; nucleotides outside the gene matches: 6. As DNA, the CDR3 is TGTGCCAGCCGGACAGGGAATTCCGAGCAGTACTTC. Its translation: CASRTGNSEQYF.

This chain uses TRBV4-2 with TRBJ2-6; D gene uncertain. This CDR3 has 17 amino acids. With 0 bases removed from V and 0 bases from J, the gap between germline ends came to 9 bases. Germline loops: CDR1 LGHNA, CDR2 YNFKEQ. The CDR3 protein is CASSQEQVSSGANVLTF. The CDR3 region has the DNA TGTGCCAGCAGCCAAGAGCAGGTTTCCTCTGGGGCCAACGTCCTGACTTTC.

Regarding this clone: Other DNA sequences in the same sample also yield this CDR3. V usage is TRBV19 and J usage is TRBJ2-1; 7 bases line up with TRBD2. The CDR3 runs to 15 residues. Germline V gene data show CDR1 as LNHDA and CDR2 as SQIVND (reference sequence). The V and J ends lost 3 bases and 4 bases, in that order; junction bases with no gene match: 6. Written as DNA, the CDR3 is TGTGCCAGTAGTATTGCTAGCGGAACGTACAATGAGCAGTTCTTC. This encodes CASSIASGTYNEQFF.

The chain links TRBV28 to TRBJ2-1; TRBD2 matches at 14 bases. This CDR3 region has 19 residues. From germline, CDR1 is MDHEN and CDR2 SYDVKM. V shed 1 base, J shed 5 bases, and the junction held 10 bases outside the gene matches. The CDR3 nucleotides read TGTGCCAGCAGTTTATTAGGGACTAGCGGGAGAAGAAGTGACAATGAGCAGTTCTTC. This codes for CASSLLGTSGRRSDNEQFF.